This T cell receptor beta chain came from a study of T cells in Graves' hyperthyroidism and ophthalmopathy. Study overall: Peripheral blood was collected at initial diagnosis, before any treatment.

Amplification of TCR beta CDR3 regions was performed using RNA transcripts as template. The HTBI primer set drove a first-round RT-PCR of the TCR CDR3. TCRdb processed the multiplex PCR reads anew with MiXCR; each CDR3 protein has one entry. The repertoire consists of around 440,000 distinct CDR3 sequences, with 15% to 18% occurring once and the leading ten covering around 7.3%. Germline V gene lookup returns CDR1 SQVTM and CDR2 ANQGSEA. V shed 4 bases and J 0 bases; nucleotides not matched to a gene: 4. The CDR3 extends over 14 amino acids. The authors deemed Graves' hyperthyroidism stable absent ophthalmopathy progression within 18 months. Diagnoses used clinical symptoms, serum thyroxine and TRAb, thyroid ultrasound and orbital computed tomography. This clonotype showed up just a few times.

Sequences were obtained from blood. This receptor was taken from a woman in her late teens or twenties with Graves' hyperthyroidism. The rearrangement uses TRBV29-1 and TRBJ2-7; the match to TRBD1 covers 9 bases. Here the CDR3 reads CSVAGTGSSYEQYF. CDR3 bases: TGCAGCGTTGCCGGGACAGGGAGCTCCTACGAGCAGTACTTC.